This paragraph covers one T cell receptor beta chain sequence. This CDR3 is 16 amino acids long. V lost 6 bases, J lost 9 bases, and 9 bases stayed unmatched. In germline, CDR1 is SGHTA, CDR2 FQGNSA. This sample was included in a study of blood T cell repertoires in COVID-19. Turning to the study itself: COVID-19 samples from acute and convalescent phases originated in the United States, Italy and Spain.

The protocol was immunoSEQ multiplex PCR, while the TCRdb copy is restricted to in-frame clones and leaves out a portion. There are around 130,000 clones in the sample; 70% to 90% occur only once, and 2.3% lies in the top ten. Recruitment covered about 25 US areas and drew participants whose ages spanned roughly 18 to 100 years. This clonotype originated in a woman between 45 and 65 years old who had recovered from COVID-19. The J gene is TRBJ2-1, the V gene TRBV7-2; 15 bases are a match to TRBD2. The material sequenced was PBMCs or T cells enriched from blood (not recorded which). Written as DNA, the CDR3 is TGTGCCAGCAGACGGGGACTAGCGGGGGGAGGAAGTGAGCAGTTCTTC. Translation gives CASRRGLAGGGSEQFF.